This TCR beta chain was sequenced for a study of T cells after yellow fever vaccination. Each CDR3 protein is one row after TCRdb ran MiXCR on the 5' RACE reads. Among 500,000 to 650,000 distinct CDR3 sequences listed, approximately 12% were seen once. As to this clonotype: Its antigen remains unidentified.

V lost 4 bases, J lost 1 base, and 7 bases lay in between. This CDR3 spans 13 amino acids. Study-level findings and limits: A secondary response was less intense yet reached its peak sooner, at day 5 versus 15.

The clonotype originates from a man aged 25-40 years who received the YFV17D yellow fever vaccine. The chain couples TRBV12-3 or TRBV12-4 to TRBJ1-1; D ambiguous. The sample in question was PBMCs, obtained on the day of the yellow fever booster vaccination. CDR3 coding DNA: TGTGCCAGCAGTTCCCTCACGAACACTGAAGCTTTCTTT. This gives the protein CASSSLTNTEAFF.